One sample yielded the 10 T cell receptor beta chains listed below, sequenced in a study of blood T cells in healthy people across ages. A second PCR of about 7 to 12 cycles used a sample-barcoded 5' primer and a J-beta primer mix. TCRdb re-analysed the 5' RACE reads in MiXCR, keeping a single row per CDR3 protein. The repertoire holds some 1.5 million distinct CDR3 sequences, with 28% as singletons. Specimen: blood. The receptors derive from a woman aged 30 to 39 in good health.

In regard to this clonotype: A much larger clone lies one base from this, so it may be a read error. The gene calls are TRBV12-3 or TRBV12-4 and TRBJ2-7, with 7 bases identical to TRBD1. The J segment lost 5 bases and the V segment lost 11 bases, leaving 12 bases of the junction unmatched. The CDR3 runs 13 residues. The CDR3 sequence is CARADRVGDEQYF. The CDR3 DNA is TGTGCCCGCGCAGACAGGGTTGGGGACGAGCAGTACTTC.

This clonotype was picked up a small number of times. A much larger clonotype is one base distant, so this may be a read error. The rearrangement uses TRBV7-2 and TRBJ2-7; D gene unclear. Trimming stripped 5 bases from V and 4 bases from J, with 21 bases between. Germline V gene lookup returns CDR1 SGHTA and CDR2 FQGNSA. The CDR3 runs to 16 residues. The CDR3 is CASSPRCSGFEYEQYF. CDR3 nucleotide sequence: TGTGCCAGCAGCCCTCGGTGCTCGGGCTTTGAGTACGAGCAGTACTTC. Full variable domain (remainder filled in from reference TRBV7-2 and TRBJ2-7): GAGVSQSPSNKVTEKGKDVELRCDPISGHTALYWYRQSLGQGLEFLIYFQGNSAPDKSGLPSDRFSAERTGGSVSTLTIQRTQQEDSAVYLCASSPRCSGFEYEQYFGPGTRLTVT.

The chain recombines TRBV12-3 or TRBV12-4 with TRBJ1-1; D gene uncertain. The CDR3 extends over 14 amino acids. Trimming removed 6 bases at V and 1 base at J, with 12 bases between. As DNA, the CDR3 is TGTGCCAGCAGCGCCCAAACTTCGAACACTGAAGCTTTCTTT. Residues: CASSAQTSNTEAFF.

This chain links TRBV5-1 with TRBJ2-5; 10 bases are a match to TRBD1. The CDR3 runs to 17 residues. The V segment lost 5 bases and the J segment 5 bases; nucleotides outside the gene matches: 15. The germline V gene encodes CDR1 SGHRS and CDR2 YFSETQ. In DNA form, the CDR3 reads TGCGCCAGCAGACGGACAGGGGGTGCGGGCAACAGCGAGACCCAGTACTTC. This gives the protein CASRRTGGAGNSETQYF.

The table lists this clonotype with a few counts. This chain uses TRBV20-1 with TRBJ2-3, with D hard to call. CDR3 length equals 17 residues. From germline, CDR1 is DFQATT and CDR2 SNEGSKA (reference sequence). The ends were cut back, 3 bases at V and 1 base at J, with 20 bases in the middle. The CDR3 sequence is CSASGPFRGQGTDTQYF. The DNA for the CDR3 is TGCAGTGCTAGCGGCCCCTTTCGAGGCCAGGGCACAGATACGCAGTATTTT.

J is TRBJ1-4 and V is TRBV28; the match to TRBD1 covers 7 bases. After removal of 6 bases from V and 3 bases from J, the junction contained 7 bases not matched to a gene. CDR3 length: 15 amino acids. Looked up from germline, CDR1 is MDHEN and CDR2 is SYDVKM. The CDR3 loop is CASRSGGQANEKLFF. As DNA, the CDR3 is TGTGCCAGCAGGTCCGGTGGACAGGCTAATGAAAAACTGTTTTTT.

This chain joins TRBV12-3 or TRBV12-4 and TRBJ2-3; 8 bases match TRBD2. With 6 bases clipped from V and 2 bases from J, the junction kept 7 bases outside the gene matches. The CDR3 sequence is 15 residues long. In nucleotides, the CDR3 is TGTGCCAGCAGCGCTAGCGGGTCCAACACAGATACGCAGTATTTT. This encodes CASSASGSNTDTQYF.

The rearrangement links TRBV11-2 to TRBJ2-3; D tentatively reads TRBD1 or TRBD2 (5 bases each). CDR3 length: 16 residues. Germline V lookup: CDR1 SGHAT, CDR2 FQNNGV. V was pared by 5 bases and J by 3 bases, with 18 bases between. CDR3 amino acids: CASSPGHSQGTDTQYF. CDR3 coding DNA: TGTGCCAGCAGCCCGGGGCATTCCCAAGGGACAGATACGCAGTATTTT. Filled out from reference TRBV11-2 and TRBJ2-3, the complete variable domain reads EAGVAQSPRYKIIEKRQSVAFWCNPISGHATLYWYQQILGQGPKLLIQFQNNGVVDDSQLPKDRFSAERLKGVDSTLKIQPAKLEDSAVYLCASSPGHSQGTDTQYFGPGTRLTVL.

The chain employs TRBV5-4 and TRBJ2-5; 8 bases align to TRBD2. After removal of 2 bases from V and 3 bases from J, the junction contained 6 bases not matched to a gene. The CDR3 has 15 amino acids. The germline gives CDR1 SGHNT, CDR2 YYREEE (reference sequence). The CDR3 protein is CASSLGGGTKETQYF. CDR3 nucleotide sequence: TGTGCCAGCAGCTTAGGCGGGGGGACCAAAGAGACCCAGTACTTC.

The chain recombines TRBV11-1 with TRBJ2-1; 11 bases fit TRBD1. V trimming: 1 base; J trimming: 7 bases; junction bases outside the gene matches: 30. The CDR3 length is 24 residues. Germline CDR1 is SGHAT and CDR2 is FQDESV (reference sequence). The chain's CDR3 is CASSLELRTGGLGSVRGIQNEQFF. The CDR3 DNA is TGTGCCAGCAGCTTAGAGCTTAGGACAGGGGGCCTAGGAAGCGTCCGAGGGATACAAAATGAGCAGTTCTTC.